Below, one TCR beta chain is given with its context. Many counts were recorded for this clonotype. Its antigen has not been determined. No clone much larger than this one lies a single base away; base qualities are absent. The time point label corresponds to: sample taken at primary tumor resection. The donors were more than 60 patients from the lung TRACERx cohort who had early-stage, untreated non-small cell lung cancer. For TCR sequencing, whole RNA was extracted from tumor and nontumor lung tissue, or from cryopreserved PBMC samples, and no cell sorting was done. A patient was chosen for TCR sequencing only when enough RNA was available from at least two tumor regions. A lung pathologist reviewed the tumor and adjacent nontumor lung specimens before the specimens were selected. The source of the sample is a study of spatial heterogeneity in lung cancer (dated by TCRdb to between 2017 and 2020). In terms of the full investigation: More beta-chain than alpha-chain transcripts were consistently detected, likely reflecting higher beta-chain transcript abundance. TCR transcript counts in tumor regions correlated strongly with a T cell transcriptional module score from matched bulk RNA-seq. In the raw uncorrected reads, each unique combination of TCR and UMI appeared more than ten times on average. TCR alpha and beta repertoires were quantitatively compared across multiple tumor regions, matched nontumor lung and blood in non-small cell lung cancer. TCR repertoire features were related to nonsynonymous mutation counts determined by whole-exome sequencing of tumor tissue. Both alpha and beta chains were TCR-sequenced in 200 to 250 tumor regions, approximately 64 matched nontumor lung samples and around 54 PBMC samples obtained at surgery.

Library method: 5' RACE. TCRdb lists the instrument as NextSeq 500. The TCR library protocol attached a unique molecular identifier to each TCR cDNA molecule to allow correction of PCR and sequencing errors. Regarding the original processing steps: Decombinator tools were used for TCR identification, UMI-based error correction and CDR3 extraction. Expanded TCRs were defined as those above a frequency of 2 per 1,000, corresponding to the top 1% of the tumor frequency distribution. Expanded tumor TCRs were classed as regional if statistically deemed absent (corrected P<0.05) from at least one tumor region, otherwise ubiquitous. Rényi diversity was computed with the R vegan package after subsampling each repertoire 100 times to 5,000 TCRs. CDR3 similarity networks were built from amino acid triplet string-kernel similarity, with CDR3s being connected when pairwise similarity was above 0.82. In TCRdb, the public reads were trimmed at Q25 with fastp and aligned with MiXCR, with productive beta chains retained. A single entry per CDR3 protein holds the most common genes and DNA from its merged rows. For this entry, the V and J calls and clone size follow TCRdb and not the study's own pipeline. The sample records around 8,100 distinct CDR3 sequences, around 5.4% of which are singletons. The top ten clonotypes cover approximately 25% of the sample.

Overall study results and their limits: The tumor nonsynonymous mutation count correlated with the number of expanded intratumoral alpha and beta TCRs. TCR-seq coverage of tumor T cells was estimated at only roughly 6.6% for alpha chains and roughly 13% for beta chains. Additional single-cell paired TCR alpha and beta sequencing was considered necessary to confirm, at a functional level, the hypothesis that regional TCRs recognize regional mutations. Counts of ubiquitous and regional expanded TCRs were found to correlate with counts of ubiquitous and regional nonsynonymous mutations, respectively.

V and J are truncated by 6 bases and 7 bases respectively, leaving an intervening sequence of 25 bases. The CDR3 measures 15 amino acids from cysteine to phenylalanine. Only CDR3 DNA is held: 45 bases, read in frame from base 1. CDR1 DFQATT and CDR2 SNEGSKA are derived from the germline V gene (reference sequence). This TCR came from a male donor with early-stage non-small cell lung cancer. The chain joins TRBV20-1 to TRBJ2-7, and possibly TRBD2, on 5 matching bases. Sequences were derived from lung tumor tissue, sampled at surgery. The CDR3: CSALEARPTRDEQYF. At the DNA level, the sequence is TGCAGTGCCCTCGAGGCCAGACCGACTCGGGATGAGCAGTACTTC.